A selection of T cell receptor beta chains follows, all from one sample in a study of blood T cell repertoires in COVID-19. The method was immunoSEQ multiplex PCR; TCRdb's version includes in-frame clones alone and lacks a portion of them. The sample holds roughly 250,000 clones, approximately 91% seen once. The material sequenced was PBMCs or T cells enriched from blood (not recorded which). These receptors all stem from a human donor in a cohort exposed to, infected with or recovered from COVID-19 (not recorded which). The donor label of this sample is uncertain. Both conserved end residues are part of each CDR3. The order of the fields is D gene, V gene, J gene, clone size, CDR3 protein, CDR3 DNA. The D gene is left open where the match is weak. Only some rows state a clone size, as once, few, many or a class for expanded clones.

-,TRBV19,TRBJ2-2,once,CASQGLPNTGELFF,TGTGCCAGCCAGGGACTCCCGAACACCGGGGAGCTGTTTTTT
TRBD2,TRBV5-6,TRBJ2-3,-,CASSSLAGSTDTQYF,TGTGCCAGCAGCTCGTTAGCGGGAAGCACAGATACGCAGTATTTT
-,TRBV30,TRBJ1-1,-,CAWTDSHEAFF,TGTGCCTGGACAGACAGCCATGAAGCTTTCTTT
-,TRBV12-3/TRBV12-4,TRBJ2-7,-,CASSPYAFEQYF,TGTGCCAGCAGCCCGTATGCGTTCGAGCAGTACTTC
-,TRBV30,TRBJ2-1,-,CAWSDIPVHNEQFF,TGTGCCTGGAGTGATATCCCGGTGCACAATGAGCAGTTCTTC
TRBD2,TRBV7-2,TRBJ2-7,-,CASSSSGGAYEQYF,TGTGCCAGCAGTTCTAGCGGGGGGGCATATGAGCAGTACTTC
-,TRBV27,TRBJ1-2,-,CATLDSNYGYTF,TGTGCCACCTTGGACAGCAACTATGGCTACACCTTC
TRBD1,TRBV3-1/TRBV3-2,TRBJ2-2,few,CASRNTGATGELFF,TGTGCCAGCAGAAACACAGGGGCCACCGGGGAGCTGTTTTTT
TRBD1,TRBV3-1/TRBV3-2,TRBJ2-2,-,CASSPPGQGNFGELFF,TGTGCCAGCAGCCCTCCGGGACAGGGAAACTTCGGGGAGCTGTTTTTT
-,TRBV18,TRBJ2-7,-,CASSPPSVPEQYF,TGTGCCAGCTCACCACCGTCAGTACCCGAGCAGTACTTC
TRBD1,TRBV24-1,TRBJ1-5,-,CATAGQESAQDQPQHF,TGTGCCACGGCGGGACAGGAGTCTGCCCAGGATCAGCCCCAGCATTTT
-,TRBV5-1,TRBJ2-7,-,CASSLFPGGRVEQYF,TGCGCCAGCAGCTTGTTCCCCGGCGGTCGGGTCGAGCAGTACTTC
-,TRBV18,TRBJ1-1,-,CASSVVGAENTEAFF,TGTGCCAGCTCAGTTGTGGGGGCCGAGAACACTGAAGCTTTCTTT
-,TRBV6-1,TRBJ2-2,-,CASSEAVMAVNTGELFF,TGTGCCAGCAGTGAAGCAGTCATGGCAGTTAACACCGGGGAGCTGTTTTTT
-,TRBV9,TRBJ1-6,-,CASSVSLSYNSPLHF,TGTGCCAGCAGCGTATCCCTCTCCTATAATTCACCCCTCCACTTT
TRBD1,TRBV7-9,TRBJ1-2,-,CASSVESGTGNYGYTF,TGTGCCAGCAGCGTGGAGTCCGGGACAGGGAACTATGGCTACACCTTC
-,TRBV7-3,TRBJ2-6,-,CASSLTRDAGANVLTF,TGTGCCAGCAGCTTAACGCGGGACGCCGGGGCCAACGTCCTGACTTTC
TRBD2,TRBV6-5,TRBJ2-2,many,CASSTGLEHTGELFF,TGTGCCAGCAGCACGGGACTAGAACACACCGGGGAGCTGTTTTTT
-,TRBV5-6,TRBJ2-4,-,CASSFIQDYGNIQYF,TGTGCCAGCAGCTTCATACAGGATTACGGAAACATTCAGTACTTC
-,TRBV19,TRBJ2-4,-,CASTEDRNIQYF,TGTGCCAGTACCGAGGACAGAAACATTCAGTACTTC
TRBD1,TRBV7-8,TRBJ2-5,-,CASSPSPGQQETQYF,TGTGCCAGCAGCCCCTCACCGGGACAGCAAGAGACCCAGTACTTC
-,TRBV7-2,TRBJ2-2,-,CASSLGRSNTGELFF,TGTGCCAGCAGCTTGGGGCGGTCGAACACCGGGGAGCTGTTTTTT
-,TRBV5-5,TRBJ1-2,once,CASSSFDYGYTF,TGTGCCAGCAGCTCCTTTGACTATGGCTACACCTTC
TRBD2,TRBV7-9,TRBJ2-5,-,CASSLGTSQETQYF,TGTGCCAGCAGCCTCGGGACTAGTCAAGAGACCCAGTACTTC
-,TRBV25-1,TRBJ1-2,-,CASSESGDNYGYTF,TGTGCCAGCAGTGAATCGGGGGATAACTATGGCTACACCTTC
-,TRBV10-3,TRBJ2-7,-,CAISDRDPYEQYF,TGTGCCATCAGTGACAGGGATCCCTACGAGCAGTACTTC
-,TRBV5-1,TRBJ2-7,-,CASSPATGSKQYF,TGCGCCAGCAGCCCGGCTACAGGGTCCAAGCAGTACTTC
TRBD1,TRBV18,TRBJ1-2,-,CASSPFPQGVNGYTF,TGTGCCAGCTCACCTTTCCCCCAGGGGGTCAATGGCTACACCTTC
-,TRBV18,TRBJ2-5,-,CASSPQEGGQETQYF,TGTGCCAGCTCACCTCAGGAAGGAGGACAAGAGACCCAGTACTTC